This TCR beta chain was identified during a study of CD8 T cells in ankylosing spondylitis. Regarding this clonotype: Its antigen is undetermined.

V dropped 0 bases and J dropped 4 bases, with 6 bases sitting between them. CDR1 and CDR2 (germline): LGHNA, YSLEER. This CDR3 is 13 amino acids long. Whole-study results and caveats: The disease-linked clones had a CD8+ phenotype and low blood frequencies. Some of the motif variants had earlier been found in reactive arthritis patients' fluid and blood. Roughly eight highly homologous variants made up a TCR beta motif that seemed to typify ankylosing spondylitis blood.

Using quantitative 5'-RACE with molecular barcodes, the authors made TCR beta libraries. TCRdb itself ran the 5' RACE reads through MiXCR, one entry per CDR3 protein. The sample shows roughly 160,000 distinct CDR3 sequences, around a tenth of them seen only once. V is TRBV4-3 and J is TRBJ1-1; D uncertain. Source material: blood, either unsorted or a sorted T cell fraction (not recorded which). The clonotype was recovered from a female donor with ankylosing spondylitis or in good health (not recorded which). The CDR3 region has the DNA TGCGCCAGCAGCCAAGAACCGCGCACTGAAGCTTTCTTT. This encodes CASSQEPRTEAFF.